Listed below are T cell receptor beta chains from one sample, sequenced in a study of cytomegalovirus exposure and HLA in healthy donors. Only in-frame clones appear in the TCRdb table, and some are missing; sequencing was by immunoSEQ multiplex PCR. Of approximately 100,000 clones in the sample, over 50% were seen once. The specimen sequenced was PBMCs. All receptors come from a man younger than 40 in good health and CMV-seronegative. Both conserved end residues are part of each CDR3. The D gene is left open where the match is weak. Rows give clone size only sometimes, using once, few, many, or a class for an expanded clone.

V gene	D gene	CDR3 length	clone size	J gene	CDR3 protein	CDR3 DNA
TRBV7-9	NA	14	NA	TRBJ2-3	CASKGRGVSDTQYF	TGTGCCAGTAAGGGCAGGGGGGTGTCAGATACGCAGTATTTT
TRBV19	TRBD2	14	few	TRBJ2-5	CASSRRTSQETQYF	TGTGCCAGTAGTAGACGGACTAGCCAAGAGACCCAGTACTTC
TRBV7-6	NA	14	NA	TRBJ2-1	CASSLARVSNEQFF	TGTGCCAGCAGCTTAGCGAGGGTCTCAAATGAGCAGTTCTTC
TRBV11-2	NA	11	NA	TRBJ1-1	CASSRTVEAFF	TGTGCCAGCAGTCGTACAGTTGAAGCTTTCTTT
TRBV19	TRBD2	15	NA	TRBJ2-1	CASRPSSGGGNEQFF	TGTGCCAGTAGGCCATCTAGCGGGGGGGGGAATGAGCAGTTCTTC
TRBV18	TRBD2	14	NA	TRBJ2-1	CASSPPTSSNEQFF	TGTGCCAGCTCACCACCGACTAGCTCAAATGAGCAGTTCTTC
TRBV5-1	NA	13	few	TRBJ1-5	CASSLAGGQPQHF	TGCGCCAGCAGCTTGGCCGGGGGACAGCCCCAGCATTTT
TRBV19	TRBD1	14	few	TRBJ2-5	CASSNSQGVKTQYF	TGTGCCAGTAGTAACTCACAGGGGGTGAAGACCCAGTACTTC
TRBV7-6	NA	15	NA	TRBJ2-7	CASSLGVTGPYEQYF	TGTGCCAGCAGCTTAGGGGTGACAGGACCCTACGAGCAGTACTTC
TRBV10-3	TRBD2	15	NA	TRBJ2-7	CAISELAGGPYEQYF	TGTGCCATCAGTGAACTAGCGGGGGGCCCCTACGAGCAGTACTTC
TRBV4-3	NA	14	NA	TRBJ2-7	CASSSQRQTGEQYF	TGCGCCAGCAGCTCCCAAAGACAGACCGGCGAGCAGTACTTC
TRBV2	NA	14	NA	TRBJ2-2	CASSMRDNTGELFF	TGTGCCAGCAGCATGCGGGACAACACCGGGGAGCTGTTTTTT
TRBV5-1	NA	21	NA	TRBJ1-6	CASSLSPGGTVASSYNSPLHF	TGCGCCAGCAGCTTGAGCCCAGGCGGGACCGTTGCGTCCTCCTATAATTCACCCCTCCACTTT
TRBV15	NA	16	NA	TRBJ1-4	CATSRLYRVDNEKLFF	TGTGCCACCAGCAGATTATACAGGGTGGATAATGAAAAACTGTTTTTT
TRBV9	NA	14	NA	TRBJ2-3	CASSVGGVTDTQYF	TGTGCCAGCAGCGTAGGGGGGGTCACAGATACGCAGTATTTT
TRBV29-1	NA	13	NA	TRBJ1-1	CSVEVEGRAEAFF	TGCAGCGTTGAAGTCGAAGGGAGGGCTGAAGCTTTCTTT
TRBV6-5	TRBD1	14	NA	TRBJ1-5	CASSASTGVQPQHF	TGTGCCAGCAGTGCGTCGACAGGGGTTCAGCCCCAGCATTTT
TRBV9	TRBD2	16	few	TRBJ2-3	CASSVDQRGVVDTQYF	TGTGCCAGCAGCGTAGATCAGCGGGGGGTAGTAGATACGCAGTATTTT
TRBV7-9	TRBD2	14	few	TRBJ2-7	CASSPIAGVGEQYF	TGTGCCAGCAGCCCTATAGCGGGAGTGGGTGAGCAGTACTTC
TRBV2	NA	16	once	TRBJ2-5	CASSEGPSKGQETQYF	TGTGCCAGCAGTGAAGGGCCTAGCAAGGGCCAGGAGACCCAGTACTTC
TRBV6-4	NA	15	NA	TRBJ2-6	CASSDSTNGANVLTF	TGTGCCAGCAGTGACTCGACAAACGGGGCCAACGTCCTGACTTTC
TRBV4-3	TRBD1	15	NA	TRBJ1-2	CASSQDLRGAGGRTF	TGCGCCAGCAGCCAGGACTTAAGGGGAGCAGGGGGCCGCACCTTC
TRBV18	TRBD1	16	once	TRBJ2-2	CASSQRQGGNTGELFF	TGTGCCAGCTCACAACGACAGGGTGGGAACACCGGGGAGCTGTTTTTT
TRBV19	TRBD1	15	few	TRBJ2-3	CASSLTGTGTDTQYF	TGTGCCAGTAGTCTGACAGGGACAGGCACAGATACGCAGTATTTT
TRBV5-1	TRBD1	14	NA	TRBJ2-7	CASSLGDRGYEQYF	TGCGCCAGCAGCTTGGGGGACAGGGGTTACGAGCAGTACTTC
TRBV7-9	NA	14	NA	TRBJ1-5	CSSSYGQSQVPQHF	TGTTCCAGCAGCTATGGACAGTCCCAAGTCCCCCAGCATTTT
TRBV9	NA	16	NA	TRBJ1-2	CASSDPPSTENHGYTF	TGTGCCAGCAGCGACCCCCCATCGACAGAGAACCATGGCTACACCTTC
TRBV11-1	TRBD1	14	few	TRBJ2-2	CASSPDRATGELFF	TGTGCCAGCAGCCCGGACAGGGCCACCGGGGAGCTGTTTTTT
TRBV9	TRBD2	17	medium-sized	TRBJ2-7	CASSPSPRLAGYGEQYF	TGTGCCAGCAGCCCCTCCCCACGACTAGCGGGGTACGGCGAGCAGTACTTC
TRBV9	TRBD1	15	NA	TRBJ2-1	CASSVGQGAPNEQFF	TGTGCCAGCAGCGTGGGACAGGGGGCGCCCAATGAGCAGTTCTTC
TRBV10-3	TRBD1	12	NA	TRBJ1-6	CASTGGSSPLHF	TGTGCCAGCACAGGGGGAAGTTCACCCCTCCACTTT
TRBV5-1	NA	15	NA	TRBJ2-2	CASSLVSGHTGELFF	TGCGCCAGCAGCTTGGTAAGCGGACACACCGGGGAGCTGTTTTTT
TRBV7-9	NA	13	once	TRBJ2-7	CASSRDSPYEQYF	TGTGCCAGCAGCCGGGACTCCCCCTACGAGCAGTACTTC
TRBV5-8	NA	14	NA	TRBJ2-3	CASSFRRGTDTQYF	TGTGCCAGCAGCTTTAGGCGGGGCACAGATACGCAGTATTTT
TRBV27	NA	14	NA	TRBJ2-7	CASSLSSTVYEQYF	TGTGCCAGCAGTTTATCTTCGACAGTCTACGAGCAGTACTTC
TRBV10-3	TRBD2	15	NA	TRBJ2-5	CAISATSGGEETQYF	TGTGCCATCAGTGCAACTAGCGGGGGCGAAGAGACCCAGTACTTC
TRBV19	TRBD1	13	NA	TRBJ1-2	CASRQQGALGYTF	TGTGCCAGTAGGCAACAGGGGGCGCTTGGCTACACCTTC
TRBV5-4	NA	16	NA	TRBJ2-3	CASSLYGEGGTDTQYF	TGTGCCAGCAGCTTGTACGGTGAGGGGGGCACAGATACGCAGTATTTT
TRBV7-6	TRBD2	15	NA	TRBJ2-1	CASSFGLAARDEQFF	TGTGCCAGCAGTTTCGGACTAGCGGCAAGGGATGAGCAGTTCTTC
TRBV4-1	NA	15	NA	TRBJ2-5	CASSGVGGGRETQYF	TGCGCCAGCAGCGGGGTTGGAGGAGGGCGCGAGACCCAGTACTTC
TRBV18	NA	14	NA	TRBJ1-1	CASSPVVGSTEAFF	TGTGCCAGCTCACCAGTGGTTGGTAGCACTGAAGCTTTCTTT
TRBV27	TRBD2	17	NA	TRBJ2-7	CASRPAFGLAGKYEQYF	TGTGCCAGCAGGCCGGCCTTCGGACTAGCGGGAAAGTACGAGCAGTACTTC
TRBV18	TRBD1	14	NA	TRBJ1-2	CASSPPTGIYGYTF	TGTGCCAGCTCACCACCGACAGGGATCTATGGCTACACCTTC
TRBV18	NA	17	NA	TRBJ1-3	CASSPVGVEGFGNTIYF	TGTGCCAGCTCACCGGTTGGGGTGGAGGGCTTCGGAAACACCATATATTTT
TRBV6-6	NA	16	NA	TRBJ2-2	CASSSQGPKGGGELFF	TGTGCCAGCAGCTCACAGGGACCAAAAGGTGGCGGGGAGCTGTTTTTT
TRBV5-6	NA	15	NA	TRBJ2-7	CASSLNPSRTYEQYF	TGTGCCAGCAGCTTGAACCCTAGCAGAACCTACGAGCAGTACTTC
TRBV7-6	TRBD1	13	NA	TRBJ2-7	CASRSDRGLEQYF	TGTGCCAGCAGGTCTGACAGGGGACTCGAGCAGTACTTC
TRBV5-1	NA	16	NA	TRBJ1-2	CASSPGEGVTNYGYTF	TGCGCCAGCAGCCCCGGGGAGGGTGTAACTAACTATGGCTACACCTTC
TRBV9	NA	16	NA	TRBJ2-6	CASSVVSSSGANVLTF	TGTGCCAGCAGCGTAGTCTCCAGCTCTGGGGCCAACGTCCTGACTTTC
TRBV12-5	TRBD2	14	few	TRBJ2-5	CASGFELAGETQYF	TGTGCTAGTGGTTTTGAACTAGCGGGGGAGACCCAGTACTTC
TRBV4-1	NA	15	NA	TRBJ1-3	CASSQARNSGNTIYF	TGCGCCAGCAGCCAAGCGCGTAACTCTGGAAACACCATATATTTT
TRBV28	NA	14	few	TRBJ1-1	CASILPQGRSEAFF	TGTGCCAGCATCCTACCGCAGGGTAGGTCTGAAGCTTTCTTT
TRBV4-2	TRBD2	17	NA	TRBJ2-5	CASSYSGTSGSGETQYF	TGTGCCAGCAGCTATTCCGGGACTAGCGGGAGCGGAGAGACCCAGTACTTC
TRBV5-1	TRBD1	14	NA	TRBJ2-3	CASSTDRGVDTQYF	TGCGCCAGCAGCACGGACAGGGGGGTAGATACGCAGTATTTT
TRBV7-2	NA	14	NA	TRBJ1-5	CASSFDSYNQPQHF	TGTGCCAGCAGCTTTGACAGCTACAATCAGCCCCAGCATTTT
TRBV7-9	TRBD1	17	few	TRBJ1-6	CASSWTGEGSYNSPLHF	TGTGCCAGCAGCTGGACAGGGGAGGGCTCCTATAATTCACCCCTCCACTTT
TRBV5-4	TRBD1	15	NA	TRBJ2-7	CASSEGTALGYEQYF	TGTGCCAGCAGCGAGGGGACAGCCCTAGGCTACGAGCAGTACTTC
TRBV27	TRBD2	14	NA	TRBJ2-5	CASSSGLGAETQYF	TGTGCCAGCAGTTCGGGACTAGGGGCAGAGACCCAGTACTTC
TRBV13	NA	13	medium-sized	TRBJ2-2	CASSLDESGELFF	TGTGCCAGCAGCTTAGACGAGTCCGGGGAGCTGTTTTTT